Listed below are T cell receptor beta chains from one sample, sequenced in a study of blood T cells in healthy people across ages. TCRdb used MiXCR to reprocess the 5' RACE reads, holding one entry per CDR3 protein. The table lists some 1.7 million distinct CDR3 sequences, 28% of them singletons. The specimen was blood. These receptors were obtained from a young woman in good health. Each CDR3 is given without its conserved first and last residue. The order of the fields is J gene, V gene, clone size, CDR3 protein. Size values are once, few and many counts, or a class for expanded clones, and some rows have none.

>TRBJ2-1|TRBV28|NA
ASSLSQNEQF
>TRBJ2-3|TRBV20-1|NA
SADISGLAGAGDTQY
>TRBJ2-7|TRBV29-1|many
SVHPGQGPYEQY
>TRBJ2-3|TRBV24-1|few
ATSDPGLTSTDTRY
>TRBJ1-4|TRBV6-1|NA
ASSERPRGAEKLF
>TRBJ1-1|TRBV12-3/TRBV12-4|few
ASSLGQVFEAF
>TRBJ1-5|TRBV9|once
ASSPGGRGDQPQH
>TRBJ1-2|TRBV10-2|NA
ASTGGSYYGYT
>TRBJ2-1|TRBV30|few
AWSGLGASYNEQF
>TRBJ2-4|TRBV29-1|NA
SGIQSGRGSYNEQY
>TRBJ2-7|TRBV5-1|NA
ASSYTGTHYEQY
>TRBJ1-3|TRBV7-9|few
AGRALSGNTIY
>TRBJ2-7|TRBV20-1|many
SAPPPSGRAGEQY
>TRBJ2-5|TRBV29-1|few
SAMMDNVRETQY
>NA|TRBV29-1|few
SVEDLRDGETQY
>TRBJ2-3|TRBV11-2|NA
ASSLTRSGPFGTDTQY
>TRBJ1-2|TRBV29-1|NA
GVEPDGVYGYT
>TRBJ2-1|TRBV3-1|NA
ASSRRRGGLVDEQF
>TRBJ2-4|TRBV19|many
ASSMESGLAGTVAKNIQY
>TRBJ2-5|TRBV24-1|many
ATSDNSGREY
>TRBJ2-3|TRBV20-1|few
SAPGITDTQY
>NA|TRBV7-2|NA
AGTPRAGYEQY
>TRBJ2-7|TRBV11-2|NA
ASTPSPSYEQY
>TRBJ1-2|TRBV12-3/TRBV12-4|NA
ASSLGPSGDGYT
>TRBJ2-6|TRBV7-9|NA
ASSWGEGANVRT
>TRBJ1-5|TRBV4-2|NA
ASSQDWGRTNQPQH
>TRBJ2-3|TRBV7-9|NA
ASSLAVVRESTDTQY
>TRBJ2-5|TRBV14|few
ASSHSWGTQGETQY
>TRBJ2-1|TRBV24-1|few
ATSDSSGRALRGEQF
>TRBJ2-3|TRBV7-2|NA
ASSLSGGAATDTQY
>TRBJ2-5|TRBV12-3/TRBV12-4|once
ASSRGQEGETQY
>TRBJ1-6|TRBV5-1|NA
ASSPTGTGLSPLH
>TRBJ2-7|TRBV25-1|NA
ASSDPRGFPYEQY
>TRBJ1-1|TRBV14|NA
ASSQFNGGWDTEAF
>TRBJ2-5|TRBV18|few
ASSPLGRSTGTKETQY
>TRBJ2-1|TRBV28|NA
ASSLTGGGWNEQF